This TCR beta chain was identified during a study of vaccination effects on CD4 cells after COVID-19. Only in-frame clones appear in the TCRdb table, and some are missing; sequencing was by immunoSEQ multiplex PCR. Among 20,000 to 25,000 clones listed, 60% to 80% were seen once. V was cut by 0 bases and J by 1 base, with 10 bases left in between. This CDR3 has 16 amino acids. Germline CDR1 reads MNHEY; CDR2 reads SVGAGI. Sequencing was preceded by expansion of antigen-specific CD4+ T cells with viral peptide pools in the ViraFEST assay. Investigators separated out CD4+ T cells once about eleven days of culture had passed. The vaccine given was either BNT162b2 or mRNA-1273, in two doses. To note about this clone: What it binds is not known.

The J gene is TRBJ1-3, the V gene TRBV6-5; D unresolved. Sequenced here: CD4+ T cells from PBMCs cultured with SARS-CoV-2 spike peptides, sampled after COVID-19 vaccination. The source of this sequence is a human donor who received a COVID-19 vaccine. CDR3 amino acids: CASSYSRVVSGNTIYF. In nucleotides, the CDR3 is TGTGCCAGCAGTTACTCTCGGGTGGTGTCTGGAAACACCATATATTTT.